This T cell receptor (beta chain) comes out of a study of blood T cell repertoires in COVID-19. Study as a whole: Samples taken during acute and convalescent COVID-19 were collected in the United States, Italy and Spain. PBMCs, B-cell-depleted T cells, or T cells were the source of the cDNA or gDNA that made up the material.

Trimming stripped 0 bases from V and 1 base from J, with 9 bases between. Germline-derived CDR1 and CDR2 are MNHEY and SVGAGI. The CDR3 covers 15 residues. As processed by the authors: Quantification of nucleated cells was approximated via reference gene primer amplification. Sequenced by immunoSEQ multiplex PCR; TCRdb stores in-frame clones only, minus some. That table supplies the V and J calls and clone size; D and trimming were determined from the DNA. The sample consists of 150,000 to 200,000 clones, around 85% of them appearing once. Those who participated ranged in age from roughly 18 to 89 years and resided in around 22 US areas.

Input material: PBMCs or T cells enriched from blood (not recorded which). The V gene is TRBV6-5, the J gene TRBJ1-1, with unresolved D. This sequence originates from a woman in her thirties or forties with acute COVID-19. CDR3 sequence (DNA): TGTGCCAGCAGTTACTCTTACAGCACGAACACTGAAGCTTTCTTT. Translated: CASSYSYSTNTEAFF.